The rows below give T cell receptor beta chains drawn from one sample of a study of T cells in localized non-small cell lung cancer. This table comes from immunoSEQ multiplex PCR, and its TCRdb copy is limited to in-frame clones, with some not included. The sample shows under 100,000 clones, 88% of them seen only once. Sequencing used peripheral blood, obtained before any cancer treatment. The receptors originated from a woman aged 40 to 75 with stage I squamous cell lung carcinoma. CDR3s include the opening cysteine and the closing phenylalanine or tryptophan. D genes are given only for firm matches. Clone size is given for some rows only: seen once, a few or many times, or a class if the clone is expanded.

V,size,J,D,DNA,CDR3
TRBV6-1,.,TRBJ1-6,.,TGTGCCAGCAGGGAATCGGGGGGCGGCTCCTATAATTCACCCCTCCACTTT,CASRESGGGSYNSPLHF
TRBV28,.,TRBJ1-3,.,TGTGCCAGCGGGGGATACTCTGGAAACACCATATATTTT,CASGGYSGNTIYF
TRBV5-6,.,TRBJ1-1,.,TGTGCCAGCAGCTTGGGACAGCTTCTGAACACTGAAGCTTTCTTT,CASSLGQLLNTEAFF
TRBV5-6,.,TRBJ2-7,TRBD2,TGTGCCAGCAGCTCCGGACTAGCGGGGAGGTACGAGCAGTACTTC,CASSSGLAGRYEQYF
TRBV10-3,.,TRBJ2-4,TRBD2,TGTGCCATCAGTGAGTCAGGGACTAGCGGCCACTTGGAGTACTTC,CAISESGTSGHLEYF
TRBV9,.,TRBJ2-3,.,TGTGCCAGCAGCGTAGCAGGGGGGGACTCCACAGATACGCAGTATTTT,CASSVAGGDSTDTQYF
TRBV7-8,.,TRBJ2-7,.,TGTGCCAGCAGCTTAGGGAGGCTCCCTAGAGGGTACGAGCAGTACTTC,CASSLGRLPRGYEQYF
TRBV4-1,.,TRBJ1-6,TRBD1,TGCGCCAGCAGCCGACAGGGCGTCGAATCACCCCTCCACTTT,CASSRQGVESPLHF
TRBV10-3,.,TRBJ1-6,TRBD1,TGTGCCATCAGTGGGGGGACAGGCAATTCACCCCTCCACTTT,CAISGGTGNSPLHF
TRBV27,.,TRBJ2-2,.,TGTGCCAGCAGTTTGAGTAAACAGGTCGGCGGGGAGCTGTTTTTT,CASSLSKQVGGELFF
TRBV5-1,.,TRBJ2-7,.,TGCGCCAGCAGCTTGGATACAGGGTTTCACTACGAGCAGTACTTC,CASSLDTGFHYEQYF
TRBV6-1,.,TRBJ2-7,TRBD1,TGTGCCAGCAACCTGGGACAGTACGAGCAGTACTTC,CASNLGQYEQYF
TRBV29-1,.,TRBJ2-7,.,TGCAGCGTGACCCTTCAGTCGTTCTCCTACGAGCAGTACTTC,CSVTLQSFSYEQYF
TRBV15,.,TRBJ1-4,.,TGTGCCACCAGCAGACCTCAGAATGGGGCAGGTGAAAAACTGTTTTTT,CATSRPQNGAGEKLFF
TRBV25-1,.,TRBJ1-4,TRBD1,TGTGCCAGCGGACAAGCGAGGGGGCAACTGTTTTTT,CASGQARGQLFF
TRBV15,once,TRBJ1-2,.,TGTGCCACCAGCAGAGATCTGGGAGCCTATGGCTACACCTTC,CATSRDLGAYGYTF
TRBV19,.,TRBJ1-2,.,TGTGCCAGTAGGGATATCGGGCAGCCTTGGGGCTACACCTTC,CASRDIGQPWGYTF
TRBV7-3,few,TRBJ2-2,TRBD1,TGTGCCAGCAGCACAACAGGGGGCTCCACCGGGGAGCTGTTTTTT,CASSTTGGSTGELFF
TRBV15,.,TRBJ1-5,.,TGTGCCACCAGCAGAGATAAAGGGGTCTATCAGCCCCAGCATTTT,CATSRDKGVYQPQHF
TRBV27,many,TRBJ1-2,TRBD1,TGTGCCAGCAGTTGGACAGGGGGCGGTAGGGGCTACACCTTC,CASSWTGGGRGYTF
TRBV6-5,once,TRBJ2-2,.,TGTGCCAGCAGGTCAGGGACGGGGGAGCTGTTTTTT,CASRSGTGELFF
TRBV9,few,TRBJ1-3,.,TGTGCCAGCAGCCCCCAGGCCGTCTCTGGAAACACCATATATTTT,CASSPQAVSGNTIYF
TRBV11-2,.,TRBJ2-3,.,TGTGCCAGCAGCTTGCGCAGCACAGATACGCAGTATTTT,CASSLRSTDTQYF
TRBV29-1,.,TRBJ2-3,TRBD2,TGCAGCGTTGAAATCAGTCTAGCGGGGGCCACCACAGATACGCAGTATTTT,CSVEISLAGATTDTQYF
TRBV30,.,TRBJ1-6,.,TGTGCCTGGAAGTCGGGGCGAGAAGGGAATTCACCCCTCCACTTT,CAWKSGREGNSPLHF
TRBV4-1,.,TRBJ1-2,.,TGCGCCAGCAGCCAAGATTCCGCAGTCTATGGCTACACCTTC,CASSQDSAVYGYTF
TRBV10-3,.,TRBJ1-5,TRBD1,TGTGCCATCAGGGGACAGTATGATCAGCCCCAGCATTTT,CAIRGQYDQPQHF
TRBV5-1,.,TRBJ1-2,.,TGCGCCAGCAGCGATCAGGGTATCGCTAACTATGGCTACACCTTC,CASSDQGIANYGYTF
TRBV5-4,.,TRBJ2-1,TRBD1,TGTGCCAGCAGCTTGGGGGGGACAGTTGGGCCCGATGAGCAGTTCTTC,CASSLGGTVGPDEQFF
TRBV5-6,.,TRBJ1-5,.,TGTGCCAGCAGCCACCAGGGTGGGATCGATCAGCCCCAGCATTTT,CASSHQGGIDQPQHF
TRBV6-1,.,TRBJ2-7,.,TGTGCCAGCAGCCATACAGGGACTTCCTACGAGCAGTACTTC,CASSHTGTSYEQYF
TRBV6-5,.,TRBJ1-2,.,TGTGCCAGCAGTTCTACGCATGGCTACACCTTC,CASSSTHGYTF
TRBV7-2,.,TRBJ1-6,TRBD1,TGTGCCAGCAGCTTATCGGGACAGGGAAGCAATTCACCCCTCCACTTT,CASSLSGQGSNSPLHF
TRBV5-1,.,TRBJ2-3,.,TGCGCCAGCAGCTTGAGTAAAGGCACAGATACGCAGTATTTT,CASSLSKGTDTQYF
TRBV5-1,.,TRBJ2-6,.,TGCGCCAGCAGCTTGGATGTTTCTGGGGCCAACGTCCTGACTTTC,CASSLDVSGANVLTF
TRBV6-5,once,TRBJ2-7,.,TGTGCCAGCAGTTACTCGATTTCAGGGAACGAGCAGTACTTC,CASSYSISGNEQYF
TRBV15,.,TRBJ1-1,.,TGTGCCACCAGCAGAGATCGAGAAGACACTGAAGCTTTCTTT,CATSRDREDTEAFF
TRBV30,.,TRBJ1-3,.,TGTGCCGGAGGGAAGGGCGGCCCTGGAAACACCATATATTTT,CAGGKGGPGNTIYF
TRBV10-2,once,TRBJ2-5,.,TGCGCCAGCAGTGAGTCGATCTATGGACAGAGAGAGACCCAGTACTTC,CASSESIYGQRETQYF
TRBV21-1,.,TRBJ1-1,.,TGTGCCAGCAGCGCACGCCTCGGACGGCCGATAAACACTGAAGCTTTCTTT,CASSARLGRPINTEAFF
TRBV6-1,.,TRBJ1-2,.,TGTGCCAGCAGTGAACGGGCAGGGTTCGGCTACACCTTC,CASSERAGFGYTF
TRBV7-8,.,TRBJ1-1,TRBD1,TGTGCCAGCAGCGCCGGGACAGGGGGGCAGTACACTGAAGCTTTCTTT,CASSAGTGGQYTEAFF
TRBV15,.,TRBJ2-1,.,TGTGCCACCAGCAGAGATATCGCCCCCAGCGATGAGCAGTTCTTC,CATSRDIAPSDEQFF
TRBV4-2,.,TRBJ2-5,TRBD2,TGTGCCAGCAGCCAAGTGATCATCAGCGGGGGAGCGGAGACCCAGTACTTC,CASSQVIISGGAETQYF